The clone carrying this T cell receptor beta chain appeared many times. The antigen is not known. This sample is drawn from a study of early T cells in non-severe SARS-CoV-2 infection. Background on the study: Whole-blood bulk RNA, unsorted, was sequenced, and chains were unpaired.

V was pared by 1 base and J by 2 bases, with 15 bases between. Germline V gene sequence: CDR1 MGHRA, CDR2 YSYEKL. The CDR3 is 16 amino acids. Molecules of cDNA were individually given unique molecular identifiers that were attached to them. TCRdb called the 5' RACE reads again in MiXCR, with one record for every CDR3 protein. The sample has 55,000 to 85,000 distinct CDR3 sequences; roughly an eighth are singletons. Points from the study as a whole: A preference for anti-spike CD8 responses marked VDJdb matching, which missed private and CD4 specificities.

The J gene is TRBJ2-7, the V gene TRBV4-1, with a weak D call TRBD1 (6 bases). Sequencing was performed on whole blood. This receptor was obtained from an adult who was a healthcare worker with PCR-confirmed SARS-CoV-2 infection or an uninfected control (not recorded which). CDR3 DNA sequence: TGCGCCAGCAGCCAAGCGCTTGGAGAGGGGGCCTACGAGCAGTACTTC. Its protein product is CASSQALGEGAYEQYF.